This T cell receptor (beta chain) stems from a study of T cell responses to AZD1222 COVID-19 vaccine (dated by TCRdb to about 2021). Concerning the study at large: A total of 233 trial participants underwent TCR sequencing, of whom about 200 had received two doses of AZD1222 and 26 had received two doses of the MenACWY control vaccine. Trial participants were enrolled by age into 18-55, 56-69 and 70-plus year subgroups, with 148, 28 and 57 TCR-sequenced participants respectively.

The CDR3 regions of human TCRbeta chains were analyzed by immunosequencing. Turning to the authors' computational methods: Repertoire TCRs were checked for matches against a reference library of SARS-CoV-2-specific TCRs that had been generated using the MIRA antigen-specificity platform. Breadth was defined as the fraction of unique TCRs that were SARS-CoV-2-associated, and depth was defined as the fraction of total T cells that were SARS-CoV-2-associated. Using the MIRA data, every spike-specific TCR was mapped to the spike region that the TCR reacted to and assigned to either a CD4 or a CD8 class. Log10-transformed breadth and depth values were compared by one-way ANOVA with Sidak's multiple comparisons tests. TCRdb's version of the immuneACCESS table is confined to in-frame rearrangements and falls short of the full clone set. An unresolved V gene accounts for under half of the shortfall where checked; the remainder is of unknown origin. Clone size and the V and J calls come from that table; the DNA yielded D and trimming. In this sample the table shows approximately 140,000 clones, over 85% of which occur a single time. The top ten constitute 0.9% to 1.4% of the sample.

As concerns this clone: Its antigen is not yet known. Base qualities are missing; no much larger clone stands one base away.

The sample's time point label, in plain terms: about 28 days (+/-7) after the second vaccine dose. Because spike-specific TCR depth and breadth did not differ between the two schedules, AZD1222 recipients who got a second dose at roughly 4 weeks were pooled with those who got a second dose at roughly 12 weeks. Samples from vaccinated people were obtained from the UK trials COV001 and COV002, which included a single-blind randomized controlled phase 2/3 trial of AZD1222 (ChAdOx1 nCoV-19) in healthy adults. Trial participant PBMC samples were collected at day 0 and day 28 after the second dose for TCRbeta chain sequencing. Paper-wide results and their limitations: Epitopes outside the regions mutated in the B.1.351 and B.1.1.7 variants were reportedly recognized by nearly half of the unique spike-specific TCRs. The whole spike protein was spanned by vaccine-associated CD4 TCRs, and dominant responses were seen in regions 160-218 and 743-854. No day 14 peak-response samples were available, so repertoires were characterized only after the peak T cell response. In the small 56-69-year group, the increase in depth fell short of significance, most likely because of low power. Most participants were white British and females outnumbered males, and the authors suggested that clonal diversity may have been underestimated. After two AZD1222 doses, both the breadth and the depth of spike-specific TCRs were significantly higher than at day 0 and than in MenACWY recipients. Only a handful of AZD1222 recipients were SARS-CoV-2 seropositive at baseline, limiting conclusions about previously exposed vaccinees.

The sequencing here drew on peripheral blood, taken 28 days after the second AZD1222 dose. This clonotype was sampled from an adult who received the AZD1222 COVID-19 vaccine.

The DNA is TGTGCCAGCAGTTATGAGGCGACTGGCTACACCTTC. Its protein reads: CASSYEATGYTF. The chain employs TRBV12-3 or TRBV12-4 and TRBJ1-2; the D gene identity is not certain. V lost 4 bases and J lost 7 bases; the stretch between them is 10 bases long. The CDR3 covers 12 residues, taking in both the cysteine and the phenylalanine. Of the read, only the CDR3 DNA is kept; its 36 bases are in frame from base 1.